The T cell receptor (beta chain) described here comes from a study of blood T cells in healthy people across ages. V lost 4 bases, J lost 3 bases, and 3 bases stayed unmatched. There are 13 residues in the CDR3. CDR1 is SGDLS, CDR2 YYNGEE, per germline. Alongside a J-beta primer mix, a sample-barcoded 5' primer served in a second PCR lasting roughly 6 to 12 cycles. Every cDNA was tagged by a template-switch adaptor with 12 random nucleotides. TCRdb reanalysed the 5' RACE reads using MiXCR and keeps one entry per CDR3 protein. The sample carries some 560,000 distinct CDR3 sequences, about 25% recorded once. This sample also appeared in a second study, on T cells of mothers and their children.

The sample comprised blood. The chain is built from TRBV9 and TRBJ1-2; TRBD1 matches at 7 bases. This receptor was obtained from a boy aged 2-15 years in good health. The chain's CDR3 is CASSRGGDYGYTF. The CDR3 bases are TGTGCCAGCAGCCGAGGGGGCGACTATGGCTACACCTTC. The entire variable domain, with the rest obtained from reference TRBV9 and TRBJ1-2, is as follows: DSGVTQTPKHLITATGQRVTLRCSPRSGDLSVYWYQQSLDQGLQFLIQYYNGEERAKGNILERFSAQQFPDLHSELNLSSLELGDSALYFCASSRGGDYGYTFGSGTRLTVV.